A single sample gave rise to the 13 T cell receptor beta chains below, sequenced in a study of shared clonotypes between healthy human individuals. TCRdb keeps only in-frame clones here, not all; method: immunoSEQ multiplex PCR. The table shows millions of clones, with roughly 94% occurring only once. CD45RO-negative CD8 cells positively selected for CCR7 made up the naive population, which excluded terminally differentiated effector memory CD45RA+ cells. Sequencing used naive CD8+ T cells sorted from blood. The receptors come from a man between 18 and 35 years old in good health.

The V call is TRBV6-5, the J call TRBJ2-5; a weak D match, TRBD2 (6 bases). This CDR3 is 16 amino acids long. V gave up 0 bases and J gave up 4 bases, with 15 bases separating them. The germline V gene encodes CDR1 MNHEY and CDR2 SVGAGI. CDR3 sequence: CASSYSGINSGETQYF. The CDR3 bases are TGTGCCAGCAGTTACTCGGGGATAAATAGCGGAGAGACCCAGTACTTC.

On this clone: This specimen includes other DNA sequences encoding the same CDR3. The gene calls are TRBV27 and TRBJ2-7; perhaps D is TRBD1 or TRBD2 (5 bases each). V was pared by 3 bases and J by 2 bases, with 8 bases between. Germline-derived CDR1 and CDR2 are MNHEY and SMNVEV (reference sequence). The CDR3 spans 13 residues. CDR3 nucleotide sequence: TGTGCCAGCAGTTTGGGACGGACCTACGAGCAGTACTTC. It is translated as CASSLGRTYEQYF.

This chain links TRBV27 with TRBJ2-3; no clear D gene. The CDR3 consists of 14 residues. With 0 bases removed from V and 1 base from J, the gap between germline ends came to 5 bases. The germline V gene has CDR1 MNHEY and CDR2 SMNVEV (reference sequence). The CDR3 DNA reads TGTGCCAGCAGTTTATCGGACCGCACAGATACGCAGTATTTT. Its protein is CASSLSDRTDTQYF.

The CDR3 loop is CASRLASQHF. CDR3 DNA: TGTGCAAGTCGCCTCGCATCCCAGCATTTT. The chain is built from TRBV12-2 and TRBJ1-5. TRBV12-2 is recorded as a pseudogene. CDR3 size: 10 residues.

This clone was seen a single time. The chain uses TRBV27 and TRBJ1-6; D not resolved. With 2 bases removed from V and 8 bases from J, the gap between germline ends came to 4 bases. Germline assignment: CDR1 MNHEY and CDR2 SMNVEV (reference sequence). CDR3 size: 12 residues. CDR3: CASSLQYSPLHF. Written as DNA, the CDR3 is TGTGCCAGCAGTTTACAGTATTCACCCCTCCACTTT.

The chain has TRBV28 and TRBJ2-1; 8 nucleotides match TRBD2. This CDR3 is 17 amino acids long. Germline CDR1 is MDHEN and CDR2 is SYDVKM. The junction had 8 bases not matched to a gene; V was cut back by 4 bases and J by 0 bases. The CDR3 region has the DNA TGTGCCAGCAGTTCCCTTACTAGCGGATACTCCTACAATGAGCAGTTCTTC. It specifies CASSSLTSGYSYNEQFF.

This clone was counted once. The genes are TRBV9 and TRBJ2-7; perhaps TRBD2 as D (6 bases). CDR3 length: 14 residues. Looked up from germline, CDR1 is SGDLS and CDR2 is YYNGEE. V dropped 3 bases and J dropped 6 bases, with 16 bases sitting between them. The CDR3 DNA follows: TGTGCCAGCAGCGGAGCCGGGACTGGAGTCGAGCAGTACTTC. Translation gives CASSGAGTGVEQYF.

This clone was observed once. V and J are TRBV6-5 and TRBJ2-3, with TRBD2 matching 8 bases. The ends lost 8 bases at V and 2 bases at J; junction bases unmatched: 9. This CDR3 spans 15 amino acids. Germline CDR1 reads MNHEY; CDR2 reads SVGAGI. CDR3 bases: TGTGCCAGCGGGACCGCGGGGGGATCCACAGATACGCAGTATTTT. This encodes CASGTAGGSTDTQYF.

This rearrangement joins TRBV27 to TRBJ1-6; D gene ambiguous. V dropped 5 bases and J dropped 3 bases, with 8 bases sitting between them. Per germline, CDR1 MNHEY and CDR2 SMNVEV (reference sequence). This CDR3 has 14 amino acids. The CDR3 protein is CASSPRLYNSPLHF. The DNA of the CDR3 is TGTGCCAGCAGTCCCCGCCTCTATAATTCACCCCTCCACTTT.

On this clone: Other nucleotide sequences from this sample produce the same CDR3. The rearrangement joins TRBV5-6 to TRBJ1-5; D gene ambiguous. V dropped 0 bases and J dropped 4 bases, with 2 bases sitting between them. Germline CDR1 is SGHDT and CDR2 is YYEEEE. This CDR3 comprises 12 residues. The CDR3 is CASSLVNQPQHF. The DNA of the CDR3 is TGTGCCAGCAGCTTGGTTAATCAGCCCCAGCATTTT.

The sample holds one count of this clone. This chain connects TRBV4-3 to TRBJ2-2; D remains ambiguous. The CDR3 totals 15 residues. The V gene lost 1 base and the J gene lost 1 base, with 7 bases spanning the gap. The germline CDR1 and CDR2 sequences are LGHNA and YSLEER. Written as DNA, the CDR3 is TGCGCCAGCAGCCAAGCCAGGATGAACACCGGGGAGCTGTTTTTT. It is translated as CASSQARMNTGELFF.

This chain connects TRBV7-9 to TRBJ2-3, with D perhaps being TRBD1 or TRBD2 (5 bases each). CDR1 is SEHNR, CDR2 FQNEAQ, per germline (reference sequence). The CDR3 runs 16 residues. Trimming removed 5 bases at V and 0 bases at J, with 15 bases between. In DNA form, the CDR3 reads TGTGCCAGCAGCCCCACAGGACTTTCTAGCACAGATACGCAGTATTTT. This encodes CASSPTGLSSTDTQYF.

The J gene is TRBJ2-5, the V gene TRBV4-3, with 8 positions matching TRBD1. The junction had 8 bases not matched to a gene; V was cut back by 0 bases and J by 5 bases. CDR1 is LGHNA and CDR2 is YSLEER in the germline V gene. This CDR3 is 16 amino acids long. This CDR3 reads CASSQDIGQGWETQYF. CDR3 in DNA: TGCGCCAGCAGCCAAGATATAGGACAGGGATGGGAGACCCAGTACTTC.